Listed below are T cell receptor beta chains from one sample, sequenced in a study of radiation and T cells in renal cell carcinoma. Measured with immunoSEQ multiplex PCR; TCRdb has only the in-frame clones, and not every one. Of approximately 140,000 clones in the sample, over 80% are singletons; the top ten hold approximately 22%. Here the sequenced sample was blood, taken from a patient whose treatment included radiotherapy and nephrectomy. The source of these receptors is a woman aged 45-59 years with renal cell carcinoma. CDR3s include the opening cysteine and the closing phenylalanine or tryptophan. A D gene is named only where the DNA matches it firmly. Expanded clones are given a class, and other clones once, few, many or no size at all.

>TRBV5-1|NA|NA|TRBJ2-1
TGCGCCAGCAGCTTGGATGGGGCCGGCGAGCAGTTCTTC
CASSLDGAGEQFF
>TRBV5-6|NA|NA|TRBJ2-7
TGTGCCAGCAGCCTAACACCGGGGACAATGGGCGAGCAGTACTTC
CASSLTPGTMGEQYF
>TRBV2|few|NA|TRBJ1-5
TGTGCCAGCAGTGATGCCAGGGGAAAGCCCCAGCATTTT
CASSDARGKPQHF
>TRBV5-1|NA|TRBD2|TRBJ2-5
TGCGCCAGCAGCTTACTAGCGGGAGAGGGAGAGACCCAGTACTTC
CASSLLAGEGETQYF
>TRBV5-6|NA|NA|TRBJ2-6
TGTGCCAGCAGCAACACTGGGGCCAACGTCCTGACTTTC
CASSNTGANVLTF
>TRBV11-2|NA|NA|TRBJ2-2
TGTGCCAGCAGCTCGAGGACTGGCTTTACCGGGGAGCTGTTTTTT
CASSSRTGFTGELFF
>TRBV14|NA|NA|TRBJ2-3
TGTGCCAGCAGCCAAGATATGGGAAAAGATACGCAGTATTTT
CASSQDMGKDTQYF
>TRBV7-9|NA|TRBD1|TRBJ2-2
TGTGCCAGCAGCCCCAGAGGACAGGCGTTGGTCACCGGGGAGCTGTTTTTT
CASSPRGQALVTGELFF
>TRBV5-6|NA|NA|TRBJ1-1
TGTGCCAGCAGCCCGATAGGGCGCGACACTGAAGCTTTCTTT
CASSPIGRDTEAFF
>TRBV28|NA|NA|TRBJ1-5
TGTGCCAGCAGTTACAATCAGCCCCAGCATTTT
CASSYNQPQHF
>TRBV19|few|NA|TRBJ1-5
TGTGCCAGTAGTATTGAGGAAGCCCAGCATTTT
CASSIEEAQHF
>TRBV29-1|many|NA|TRBJ2-1
TGCAGCGTTGCGGCGGGGGCGGACTACAATGAGCAGTTCTTC
CSVAAGADYNEQFF
>TRBV30|NA|NA|TRBJ1-1
TGTGCCTGGTCGGGGGGGACGAACACTGAAGCTTTCTTT
CAWSGGTNTEAFF
>TRBV10-3|NA|TRBD2|TRBJ2-7
TGTGCCATCAGTGACCTAGCGGGAGACGAGCAGTACTTC
CAISDLAGDEQYF
>TRBV4-3|NA|NA|TRBJ1-2
TGCGCCAGCAGCCAAGATCAAGGACTTAACTATGGCTACACCTTC
CASSQDQGLNYGYTF
>TRBV4-2|few|TRBD2|TRBJ2-7
TGTGCCAGCAGCCAAACGACTAGCGGGACGTACGAGCAGTACTTC
CASSQTTSGTYEQYF
>TRBV27|NA|NA|TRBJ2-2
TGTGCCAGCAGTTGGCAGGCTTACACTCAAATCACCGGGGAGCTGTTTTTT
CASSWQAYTQITGELFF
>TRBV6-1|NA|NA|TRBJ1-4
TGTGCCAGCTCTAGACAGCTTTCAACTAATGAAAAACTGTTTTTT
CASSRQLSTNEKLFF
>TRBV5-5|NA|NA|TRBJ1-6
TGTGCCAGCAGCGGTGTGGGGGTGAATAATTCACCCCTCCACTTT
CASSGVGVNNSPLHF
>TRBV6-1|few|NA|TRBJ1-1
TGTGCCAGCAGTGAAGCGATCGTGTCGAACACTGAAGCTTTCTTT
CASSEAIVSNTEAFF
>TRBV7-2|NA|NA|TRBJ2-5
TGTGCCAGCAGCTCAAATGGCGGCGGGGAGACCCAGTACTTC
CASSSNGGGETQYF
>TRBV7-2|NA|NA|TRBJ2-2
TGTGCCAGCAGCTTAGAGGCAAGGGAATTAACCGGGGAGCTGTTTTTT
CASSLEARELTGELFF
>TRBV5-4|NA|NA|TRBJ1-5
TGTGCCAGCAGCTTGGATCGGGGTCAGCCCCAGCATTTT
CASSLDRGQPQHF
>TRBV5-1|NA|TRBD2|TRBJ2-5
TGCGCCAGCAGCTTTCTGACTAGCGGGAAGGGCGAGACCCAGTACTTC
CASSFLTSGKGETQYF
>TRBV18|NA|NA|TRBJ2-5
TGTGCCAGCTCACCGACAGTGCAAGAGACCCAGTACTTC
CASSPTVQETQYF
>TRBV28|NA|TRBD2|TRBJ2-7
TGTGCCAGCTCGGGAGGGTTTTACGAGCAGTACTTC
CASSGGFYEQYF
>TRBV29-1|NA|NA|TRBJ1-1
TGCAGCGTTTTCCGACCCCTGAGGCACACTGAAGCTTTCTTT
CSVFRPLRHTEAFF
>TRBV5-1|NA|NA|TRBJ1-2
TGCGCCAGCAGCTGGGACGGGGCGCCGTCTAACTATGGCTACACCTTC
CASSWDGAPSNYGYTF
>TRBV9|once|NA|TRBJ1-1
TGTGCCAGCAGCCCAGGGGTCACTGAAGCTTTCTTT
CASSPGVTEAFF
>TRBV7-9|NA|NA|TRBJ2-7
TGTGCCAGCAGCTTAGGTGAAGGCGAGCAGTACTTC
CASSLGEGEQYF
>TRBV4-1|NA|TRBD1|TRBJ1-2
TGCGCCAGCAGCCAAGGAAGGCCGGGACAGCCCTATGGCTACACCTTC
CASSQGRPGQPYGYTF
>TRBV7-2|NA|TRBD1|TRBJ1-2
TGTGCCAGCAGCTTCGTCGGATCAGGGGGAGGCTACACCTTC
CASSFVGSGGGYTF
>TRBV27|NA|TRBD2|TRBJ2-1
TGTGCCAGCAGCCTGGGACTAGCGGGAGATGAGCAGTTCTTC
CASSLGLAGDEQFF
>TRBV9|NA|TRBD1|TRBJ2-7
TGTGCCAGCAGCTATTCCGACAGGGACTACGAGCAGTACTTC
CASSYSDRDYEQYF
>TRBV2|few|NA|TRBJ1-1
TGTGCCAGGGACTTAGTAAACACTGAAGCTTTCTTT
CARDLVNTEAFF
>TRBV5-1|NA|NA|TRBJ2-7
TGCGCCAGCAGCCCCGGACTGCTAGGGTACGAGCAGTACTTC
CASSPGLLGYEQYF
>TRBV7-9|NA|NA|TRBJ1-2
TGTGCCAGCAGCTTATACTTTACAGGGATTGGCTATGGCTACACCTTC
CASSLYFTGIGYGYTF
>TRBV6-5|NA|NA|TRBJ2-2
TGTGCCAGCAGTTACTCGAGGCGGCATAACACCGGGGAGCTGTTTTTT
CASSYSRRHNTGELFF
>TRBV7-2|NA|NA|TRBJ1-2
TGTGCCAGCAGCTTAGTCCAGGGGCTCAACTATGGCTACACCTTC
CASSLVQGLNYGYTF
>TRBV21-1|few|NA|TRBJ1-3
TGTGCCAGCAGGATAGGGCAGGACCGCTCTGGAAACACCATATATTTT
CASRIGQDRSGNTIYF
>TRBV30|NA|NA|TRBJ1-2
TGTGCCTGGAGTAGCGGGATGACGGGCTACACCTTC
CAWSSGMTGYTF
>TRBV7-2|NA|TRBD2|TRBJ2-7
TGTGCCAGCAGCTTAGATACTAGCGGACCTGAGCAGTACTTC
CASSLDTSGPEQYF
>TRBV7-2|once|NA|TRBJ2-1
TGTGCCAGCAGCTTAGTATCAAATGAGCAGTTCTTC
CASSLVSNEQFF
>TRBV5-4|NA|NA|TRBJ1-2
TGTGCCAGCAGCAGTCAAGTAGGCGGCTACACCTTC
CASSSQVGGYTF
>TRBV30|few|NA|TRBJ1-6
TGTGCCTGGAGTATTAATTCACCCCTCCACTTT
CAWSINSPLHF
>TRBV29-1|once|TRBD2|TRBJ2-1
TGCAGCTTCCGGCGCCTAGCGGAAAATGAGCAGTTCTTC
CSFRRLAENEQFF
>TRBV11-2|NA|NA|TRBJ1-1
TGTGCCAGCAGCTTAGTTTCCGGGACAATAAACACTGAAGCTTTCTTT
CASSLVSGTINTEAFF
>TRBV9|NA|NA|TRBJ1-1
TGTGCCAGCAGCGCCGGGACGGAGAACACTGAAGCTTTCTTT
CASSAGTENTEAFF
>TRBV6-1|NA|NA|TRBJ1-5
TGTGCCAGCAGTGGGGGGTATCTGGGACGACCTAGCAATCAGCCCCAGCATTTT
CASSGGYLGRPSNQPQHF
>TRBV2|NA|NA|TRBJ1-1
TGTGCCAGCAGTGAAGCAGATTGGGAGGCTTTCTTT
CASSEADWEAFF